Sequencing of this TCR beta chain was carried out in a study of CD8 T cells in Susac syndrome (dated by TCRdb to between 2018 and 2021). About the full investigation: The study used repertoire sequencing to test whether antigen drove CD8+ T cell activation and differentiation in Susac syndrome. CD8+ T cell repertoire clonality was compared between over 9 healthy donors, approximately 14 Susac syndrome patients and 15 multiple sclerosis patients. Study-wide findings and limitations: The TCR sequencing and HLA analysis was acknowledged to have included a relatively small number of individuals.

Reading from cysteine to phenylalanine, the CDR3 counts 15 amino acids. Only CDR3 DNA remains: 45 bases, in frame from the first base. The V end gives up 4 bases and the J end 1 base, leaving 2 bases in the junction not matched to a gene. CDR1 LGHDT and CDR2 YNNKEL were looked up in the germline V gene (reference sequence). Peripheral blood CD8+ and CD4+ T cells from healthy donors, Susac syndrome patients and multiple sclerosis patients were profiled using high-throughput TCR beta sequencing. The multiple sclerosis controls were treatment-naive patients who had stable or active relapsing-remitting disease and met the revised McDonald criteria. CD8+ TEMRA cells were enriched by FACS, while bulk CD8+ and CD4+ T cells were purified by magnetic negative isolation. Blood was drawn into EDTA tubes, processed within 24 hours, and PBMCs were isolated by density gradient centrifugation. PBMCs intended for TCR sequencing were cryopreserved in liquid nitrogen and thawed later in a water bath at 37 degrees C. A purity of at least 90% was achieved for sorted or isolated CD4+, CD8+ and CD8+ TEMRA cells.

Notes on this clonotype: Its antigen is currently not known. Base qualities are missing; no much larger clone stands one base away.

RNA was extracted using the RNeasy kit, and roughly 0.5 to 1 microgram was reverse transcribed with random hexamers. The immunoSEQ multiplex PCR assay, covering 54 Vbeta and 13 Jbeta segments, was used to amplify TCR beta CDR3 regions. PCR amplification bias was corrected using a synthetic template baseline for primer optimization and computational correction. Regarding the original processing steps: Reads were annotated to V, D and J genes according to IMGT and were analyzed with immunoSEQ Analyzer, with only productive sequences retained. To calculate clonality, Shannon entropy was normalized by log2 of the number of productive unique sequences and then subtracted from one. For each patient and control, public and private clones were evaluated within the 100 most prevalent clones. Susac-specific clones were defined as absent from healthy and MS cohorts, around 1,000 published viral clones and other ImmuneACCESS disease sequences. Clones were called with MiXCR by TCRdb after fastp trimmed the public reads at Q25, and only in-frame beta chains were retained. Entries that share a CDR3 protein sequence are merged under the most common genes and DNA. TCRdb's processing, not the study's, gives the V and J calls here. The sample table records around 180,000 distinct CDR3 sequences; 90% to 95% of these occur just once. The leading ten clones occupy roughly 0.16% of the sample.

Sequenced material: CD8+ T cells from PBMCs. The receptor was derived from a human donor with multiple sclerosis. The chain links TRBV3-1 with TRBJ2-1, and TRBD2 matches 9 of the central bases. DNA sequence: TGTGCCAGCAGCCTAGCGGGAGAATCCTACAATGAGCAGTTCTTC. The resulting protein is CASSLAGESYNEQFF.